This record concerns one T cell receptor beta chain sequence. What this receptor recognizes is not known. It has no much larger one-base neighbor in the sample; base qualities were not kept. The data derive from a study of T cell clones after liver transplantation (dated by TCRdb to about 2019). Regarding the research as a whole: The samples were obtained from ITN030ST, a randomized trial that attempted immunosuppression withdrawal within 2 years after liver transplantation. Subjects received no induction therapy and standard immunosuppression until randomization at 12-24 months post-transplant. As an antigen-independent comparator for donor-reactive sequences, third party-reactive TCRbeta sequences were also identified from pre-transplant MLRs. Tolerance was defined as complete immunosuppression withdrawal for at least one year with no rise in liver enzymes beyond twice the upper limit of normal. Donor-reactive T cell clones were identified by TCRbeta sequencing after a pre-transplant mixed lymphocyte reaction and then tracked in post-transplant blood. Of the 8 liver transplant recipients making up the studied cohort, 3 were classified as tolerant and 5 as non-tolerant. Of the eight recipients, a few were HCV-positive, while the remaining recipients had been transplanted for non-autoimmune, non-viral indications. Blood samples were taken pre-transplant, pre-randomization before withdrawal, and post-randomization after full withdrawal or failed withdrawal.

Using immunoSEQ, frozen genomic DNA was subjected to high-throughput TCRbeta CDR3 sequencing, a process that included PCR amplification, mapping, bias correction and internal controls. The authors processed their data as follows. Productive rearrangements were retained, and unique TCRbeta sequences were defined by the CDR3 nucleotide sequence together with the V and J gene. Donor-reactive sequences required at least 5-fold expansion in CFSE-low cells versus unstimulated pre-transplant cells and at least 0.01% frequency. Minimum frequency thresholds were set for each subject based on the unstimulated sample with the lowest template count, ensuring at least 90% detection power. Jensen-Shannon divergence between the top 1000 TCRbeta sequences after and before transplant was used to measure repertoire turnover. Changes in detection of donor-reactive sequences were tested with two-sided Fisher's exact tests. The table comes from immuneACCESS by way of TCRdb, which keeps in-frame sequences with V and J called. Part of the clones is missing from these tables; in studies checked, under half for an unresolved V gene and the rest for unknown reasons. V and J calls and clone size are those listed in that table; D and trimming were worked out from the DNA. This sample lists about 120,000 clones; less than 95% were detected once. The top ten hold 0.65% to 0.95% of the sample.

Unstimulated PBMCs, after thawing, were stained for CD3, CD4 and CD8 and then FACS-sorted into CD3+CD4+ and CD3+CD8+ populations. Randomization to immunosuppression withdrawal applied to every one of the 8 studied subjects. Genomic DNA was isolated with the Qiagen DNeasy Blood and Tissue Kit. Here is what the overall study found, with its caveats: Donor-reactive sequences declined more than third party-reactive ones, suggesting partial antigen-specific deletion unrelated to withdrawal success. In most of the 8 subjects, circulating donor-reactive CD4 TCRbeta sequences decreased significantly after transplant, regardless of tolerance or HCV status. Once repertoire turnover was taken into account, donor-reactive detection showed a significant reduction for CD4 in 7 of 8 subjects and for CD8 in 8 of 8. Without allograft tissue specimens, donor-reactive T cells may have migrated into the graft rather than being deleted. In two subjects, low numbers of available donor cells limited the measurable donor-reactive repertoire. Because of small, heterogeneous patient numbers and non-standardized post-transplant time points, the conclusions were only preliminary.

CDR1 and CDR2 (MDHEN, SYDVKM) derive from the germline V gene. The CDR3, cysteine through phenylalanine, is 14 amino acids long. Here the CDR3 DNA is all that survives: 42 bases in frame from base 1. Unmatched junction bases come to 8, with V trimmed by 6 bases and J by 4 bases. The chain is made from TRBV28 and TRBJ2-7; TRBD1 fits 8 bases in the junction. The sample was CD4+ T cells from blood, taken 12 months after liver transplant. The TCR sequence derives from a human patient who received a liver transplant. After a transplant, certain T cells may trace back to the graft donor. CDR3 reads: CASSLWDRSYEQYF. The nucleotide sequence is TGTGCCAGCAGCCTATGGGACAGGAGTTACGAGCAGTACTTC.